The clone carrying this T cell receptor (beta chain) was counted at least ten times. Per germline, CDR1 SGHAT and CDR2 FQNNGV. V gave up 1 base and J gave up 0 bases, with 10 bases separating them. The CDR3 runs to 15 residues. No treatment of any kind had been given to any patient before thyroid surgery. This specimen comes from a study of metastatic and nonmetastatic thyroid tumors. Study at large: A comparison of repertoires was made across blood and tumor or nodule tissue from malignant and benign thyroid patients.

TCRdb re-analyzed the PCR reads using MiXCR. The sample lists about 28,000 clones, approximately 22% occurring once. The chain has TRBV11-2 and TRBJ2-7; D gene ambiguous. Sequenced sample: blood. The sequence came from a female donor with papillary thyroid cancer or a benign thyroid nodule (not recorded which). Some clones in this sample may be carry-over from other donors' samples. In nucleotides, the CDR3 is TGTGCCAGCAGCTTAGTAGCACAAAACTCCTACGAGCAGTACTTC. Translation: CASSLVAQNSYEQYF.